This TCR beta chain derives from a study of blood T cell repertoires in COVID-19. At the level of the study: Both acute and convalescent COVID-19 samples were obtained from the United States, Italy and Spain. The analysed material was cDNA or gDNA that came from T cells, B-cell-depleted T cells, or PBMCs.

Original methodology: Reference gene primers were amplified, and this amplification served to estimate nucleated cell counts. Clones were sequenced by immunoSEQ multiplex PCR, and TCRdb holds only the in-frame ones, with some missing. The DNA gave D and trimming, while V, J and clone size come from that table. The sample includes over 200,000 clones, 65% to 90% of them seen just once. The CDR3 contains 15 residues. V lost 2 bases, J lost 3 bases, and 14 bases lay in between. Germline CDR1 LGHNA, CDR2 YSLEER. The source is a human donor in a cohort sampled during active COVID-19. The rearrangement uses TRBV4-3 and TRBJ2-7, with a possible D match to TRBD2 (6 bases). Material for sequencing was peripheral blood. The CDR3 sequence is CASSQSPMTSYEQYF. In DNA, the CDR3 is TGCGCCAGCAGCCAAAGCCCGATGACTAGCTACGAGCAGTACTTC.